The clone carrying this TCR beta chain was seen at least ten times. Its antigen is not known. TCR beta CDR3 region amplification was performed from RNA transcripts. HTBI primers were employed in a first-round RT-PCR of the TCR CDR3. TCRdb reanalysed the multiplex PCR reads using MiXCR and keeps one entry per CDR3 protein. The sample gives hundreds of thousands of distinct CDR3 sequences, more than 11% of which show up once; around 24% is in the top ten. The data were taken from a study of T cells in Graves' hyperthyroidism and ophthalmopathy. Study-wide findings and caveats: Clonotypes that were expanded in thyroid above 0.001 mostly appeared in blood too.

The study based diagnoses on clinical symptoms, serum thyroxine and TRAb, thyroid ultrasound and orbital computed tomography. PBMCs were obtained from under 13 ml fresh peripheral blood. Sequencing was performed on blood. The source is a woman aged 30 to 39 with Graves' hyperthyroidism.

CDR3 region: CASSLAGPGREQYF. The CDR3 region has the DNA TGTGCCAGCAGCTTAGCGGGACCGGGCAGGGAGCAGTACTTC. The gene calls are TRBV11-2 and TRBJ2-7; D assignment may be TRBD1 or TRBD2 (5 bases each). V lost 1 base to trimming and J lost 7 bases, with 14 bases between them. The germline V gene has CDR1 SGHAT and CDR2 FQNNGV. This CDR3 is 14 amino acids long.